The 2 T cell receptor beta chains in this list originate from one sample, sequenced in a study of blood T cell repertoires in COVID-19. Using immunoSEQ multiplex PCR, the repertoire was profiled, and TCRdb retains in-frame clones only, with some absent. The profile shows 34,000 or so clones, roughly 87% of them singletons. The sequenced material came from peripheral blood. All receptors come from a man in his fifties with active or convalescent COVID-19.

This chain joins TRBV7-9 and TRBJ2-3; weak D call: TRBD2 (5 bases). The CDR3 spans 14 residues. V lost 5 bases and J lost 4, with 13 bases in between. Germline loops: CDR1 SEHNR, CDR2 FQNEAQ (reference sequence). This CDR3 reads CASSVSYGADTQYF. CDR3 coding DNA: TGTGCCAGCAGCGTTAGTTACGGGGCAGATACGCAGTATTTT.

The rearrangement uses TRBV2 and TRBJ1-6; tentative D call: TRBD1 (5 bases). CDR1 and CDR2 (germline): SNHLY, FYNNEI. CDR3 size: 13 residues. V lost 4 bases and J 7 bases, leaving 8 bases between the germline ends. CDR3 nucleotide sequence: TGTGCCAGCAGTGCGGCAGGGAATTCACCCCTCCACTTT. Protein product: CASSAAGNSPLHF.